A single sample is the source of the 6 T cell receptor beta chains below, sequenced in a study of patients and donors after allogeneic stem cell transplantation. TCRdb redid the calling of the RT-PCR reads with MiXCR, one entry per CDR3 protein. The sample lists roughly 200,000 distinct CDR3 sequences; 35% to 45% were seen once. The sequenced material came from blood, either unsorted or a sorted T cell fraction (not recorded which). All receptors derive from a human donor who was either an allogeneic HSCT recipient or a stem cell or donor lymphocyte infusion donor (not recorded which). It is not recorded whose cells these are; they may come from a transplant donor.

The chain couples TRBV12-3 or TRBV12-4 to TRBJ2-7; 7 bases map to TRBD2. The length of the CDR3 is 16 residues. After removal of 5 bases from V and 4 bases from J, the junction contained 14 bases not matched to a gene. DNA for the CDR3: TGTGCCAGCAGTCCCGTCTTGGCAGCGGGGACTTACGAGCAGTACTTC. As protein: CASSPVLAAGTYEQYF.

This clonotype was observed a few times. The V gene is TRBV29-1, the J gene TRBJ2-3; D unclear. The CDR3 loop spans 13 amino acids. The germline gives CDR1 SQVTM, CDR2 ANQGSEA. Trimming removed 3 bases from V and 1 base from J, with 8 bases in between. This CDR3 is CSVEQSGTDTQYF. For the CDR3, the DNA is TGCAGCGTTGAGCAGTCTGGCACAGATACGCAGTATTTT.

The chain couples TRBV10-3 to TRBJ1-5; D remains ambiguous. The germline V and J ends were trimmed by 0 bases and 4 bases, with 4 bases remaining between them. Germline CDR1 reads ENHRY; CDR2 reads SYGVKD. This CDR3 comprises 13 residues. CDR3 nucleotide sequence: TGTGCCATCAGTGAGTCGAATAATCAGCCCCAGCATTTT. Protein product: CAISESNNQPQHF.

For the CDR3, the DNA is TGTGCCAGCAGCTTCGGACAGCTCTCTGGAAACACCATATATTTT. Translating gives CASSFGQLSGNTIYF. The chain combines TRBV7-9 with TRBJ1-3, with a weak D call TRBD1 (6 bases). The CDR3 runs to 15 residues. Per the germline V gene, CDR1 is SEHNR and CDR2 is FQNEAQ (reference sequence). The V end was cut by 3 bases, the J end by 0 bases, with 9 bases between.

V usage is TRBV5-6 and J usage is TRBJ2-5; tentative D call: TRBD2 (6 bases). The germline gives CDR1 SGHDT, CDR2 YYEEEE. The CDR3 is 15 amino acids. Between the trimmed V and J ends, which lost 1 base and 0 bases, there was a span of 10 bases. The CDR3 nucleotides are TGTGCCAGCAGCTTGTTCCCGGGGGACCAAGAGACCCAGTACTTC. This codes for CASSLFPGDQETQYF.

This clonotype was seen a single time. The chain couples TRBV28 to TRBJ2-5; D is uncertain. Per the germline V gene, CDR1 is MDHEN and CDR2 is SYDVKM. V gave up 3 bases and J gave up 3 bases, with 8 bases separating them. The CDR3 is 13 residues long. The CDR3 spells CASSFPQEETQYF. The CDR3 DNA reads as TGTGCCAGCAGTTTCCCACAAGAAGAGACCCAGTACTTC.